The entry that follows covers one TCR beta chain sequence. Its specificity is not known. This sample stems from a study of cytomegalovirus exposure and HLA in healthy donors. Study findings and constraints: Versus the approximately 700-donor mean, an Asian-associated ancestry cluster reportedly showed fewer N-insertions in a later analysis. Reports indicated that the classifier achieved high specificity and sensitivity in diagnosing cytomegalovirus status.

Trimming took off 1 base at V and 3 bases at J, with 7 bases between the two ends. CDR3 length: 13 residues. Germline CDR1 reads SQVTM; CDR2 reads ANQGSEA. 13 Jbeta primers and 60 Vbeta primers were used for the PCR. The protocol was immunoSEQ multiplex PCR, while the TCRdb copy is restricted to in-frame clones and leaves out a portion. Recorded here are more than 85,000 clones; the top ten clones represent more than 5.5%. Although they were nominally healthy when sampled, donors likely had unrecorded immune exposures. V gene TRBV29-1 combines with J gene TRBJ2-4; D ambiguous. This sequence originates from a girl under 18 in good health and CMV-seropositive. The sample consisted of PBMCs. Here the CDR3 DNA reads TGCAGCGTTGAAGTCACAGACAAAAACATTCAGTACTTC. Translating gives CSVEVTDKNIQYF.